Shown below are 29 T cell receptor beta chains from a single sample sequenced in a study of T cells in Graves' hyperthyroidism and ophthalmopathy. The CDR3 regions of TCR beta were amplified from RNA transcripts. First-round RT-PCR of the TCR CDR3 relied on the HTBI primer set. Via MiXCR, TCRdb re-called the multiplex PCR reads, giving one row per CDR3 protein. The profile shows a few hundred thousand distinct CDR3 sequences, under 20% of them singletons. Sequencing was done on a sample of blood. The receptors come from a woman younger than 35 with Graves' ophthalmopathy.

There are many counts of this clonotype. V is TRBV20-1 and J is TRBJ1-1; no clear D gene. The germline V gene encodes CDR1 DFQATT and CDR2 SNEGSKA (reference sequence). The CDR3 is 13 amino acids. V lost 3 bases, J lost 2 bases, and 10 bases lay in between. CDR3 nucleotides: TGCAGTGCTAGGCTCCAGCGTAACACTGAAGCTTTCTTT. As protein: CSARLQRNTEAFF.

The chain employs TRBV30 and TRBJ1-3; unclear D gene. The CDR3 totals 11 residues. Germline V gene sequence: CDR1 GTSNPN, CDR2 SVGIG (reference sequence). Trimming shortened V by 5 bases and J by 8 bases, and 10 bases separated the two germline ends. CDR3: CAWGIPDTIYF. In DNA form, the CDR3 reads TGTGCCTGGGGTATCCCGGACACCATATATTTT.

Only a few counts were recorded for this clonotype. A junction boundary mismatches the germline segment, possibly from a read error. The gene calls are TRBV6-1 and TRBJ1-6; 8 positions agree with TRBD1. This CDR3 comprises 16 residues. CDR1 MNHNS and CDR2 SASEGT come from the germline V gene. CDR3 residues: CASSQRTGMNNPPLHF. CDR3 in DNA: TGTGCCAGCAGCCAACGGACAGGGATGAATAATCCACCCCTCCACTTT.

This clonotype was seen at least ten times. CDR3 nucleotide sequence: TGTGCCTGGGAATCCGGGACTGGGGAAAACATTCAGTACTTC. Its protein product is CAWESGTGENIQYF. This chain uses TRBV30 with TRBJ2-4; possible D gene TRBD2, 6 bases. Germline CDR1 is GTSNPN and CDR2 is SVGIG (reference sequence). Trimming stripped 5 bases from V and 5 bases from J, with 16 bases between. The CDR3 consists of 14 residues. The whole variable domain, remainder taken from reference TRBV30 and TRBJ2-4, is SQTIHQWPATLVQPVGSPLSLECTVEGTSNPNLYWYRQAAGRGLQLLFYSVGIGQISSEVPQNLSASRPQDRQFILSSKKLLLSDSGFYLCAWESGTGENIQYFGAGTRLSVL.

V is TRBV30 and J is TRBJ1-2; D might be TRBD1 (5 bases). CDR1 is GTSNPN, CDR2 SVGIG, per germline (reference sequence). CDR3 length: 13 residues. V lost 1 base, J lost 8 bases, and 14 bases lay in between. CDR3 in amino acids: CAWSESGRGGYTF. CDR3 nucleotides: TGTGCCTGGAGTGAGTCGGGTAGGGGCGGCTACACCTTC. The whole variable domain, remainder taken from reference TRBV30 and TRBJ1-2, is SQTIHQWPATLVQPVGSPLSLECTVEGTSNPNLYWYRQAAGRGLQLLFYSVGIGQISSEVPQNLSASRPQDRQFILSSKKLLLSDSGFYLCAWSESGRGGYTFGSGTRLTVV.

Only a few counts were recorded for this clonotype. V usage is TRBV4-3 and J usage is TRBJ1-1, with D uncertain. There are 16 residues in the CDR3. CDR1 LGHNA and CDR2 YSLEER come from the germline V gene. Between the trimmed V and J ends, which lost 1 base and 1 base, there was a span of 13 bases. The CDR3 DNA reads TGCGCCAGCAGCCAAGCCTCCACACTTTCGAACACTGAAGCTTTCTTT. It yields the protein CASSQASTLSNTEAFF.

This clonotype was observed at least ten times. The rearrangement uses TRBV10-3 and TRBJ2-1; a weak D match, TRBD2 (6 bases). V shed 2 bases and J shed 7 bases, with 12 bases lying between them. Germline V gene lookup returns CDR1 ENHRY and CDR2 SYGVKD. The CDR3 is 14 amino acids. The CDR3 region has the DNA TGTGCCATCAGTGAGGTGGGGGGAGGAAATGAGCAGTTCTTC. It encodes CAISEVGGGNEQFF.

The sample holds a few counts of this clonotype. The rearrangement uses TRBV20-1 and TRBJ1-5, with 7 bases identical to TRBD1. After removal of 6 bases from V and 1 base from J, the junction contained 12 bases not matched to a gene. Germline loops: CDR1 DFQATT, CDR2 SNEGSKA (reference sequence). The CDR3 has 16 amino acids. As DNA, the CDR3 is TGCAGTGCCAACAGGGGCGGGTTAATAAGCAATCAGCCCCAGCATTTT. It encodes CSANRGGLISNQPQHF.

This clonotype was detected ten times or more. This chain links TRBV6-1 with TRBJ1-2; no clear D gene. The V end was cut by 0 bases, the J end by 6 bases, with 8 bases between. Germline assignment: CDR1 MNHNS and CDR2 SASEGT. The CDR3 extends over 13 amino acids. As DNA, the CDR3 is TGTGCCAGCAGTGAAGCGTTTCGGAATGGCTACACCTTC. It codes for CASSEAFRNGYTF.

For this clonotype: With a much larger clone just one base away, this may be a read error. The V call is TRBV20-1, the J call TRBJ1-5; D remains ambiguous. The CDR3 loop spans 14 amino acids. Germline CDR1 DFQATT, CDR2 SNEGSKA (reference sequence). The CDR3 sequence is CNARAFSDNQPQHF. In DNA form, the CDR3 reads TGCAATGCTCGGGCCTTCTCGGACAATCAGCCCCAGCATTTT.

Many counts were recorded for this clonotype. CDR3 DNA sequence: TGTGCCAGCAGCGCGCGACTAGCGGGAGGGCCGTACGACACAGATACGCAGTATTTT. It encodes CASSARLAGGPYDTDTQYF. The chain has TRBV7-2 and TRBJ2-3; 14 bases align to TRBD2. V gave up 5 bases and J gave up 2 bases; unmatched junction bases: 12. The CDR3 is made up of 19 amino acids. Germline values: CDR1 SGHTA, CDR2 FQGNSA.

The chain recombines TRBV28 with TRBJ2-1, with 10 bases aligning to TRBD2. The ends lost 5 bases at V and 0 bases at J; junction bases unmatched: 10. The CDR3 length is 18 residues. CDR1 and CDR2 from the germline V gene are MDHEN and SYDVKM. The CDR3 sequence is CASSDRTSGPISYNEQFF. CDR3 nucleotide sequence: TGTGCCAGCAGTGACAGGACTAGCGGTCCGATCTCCTACAATGAGCAGTTCTTC.

The chain carries TRBV28 and TRBJ2-2; 15 bases map to TRBD2. The CDR3 is 17 amino acids. J gave up 6 bases and V 3 bases, and 5 bases lay outside the gene matches. Germline CDR1 is MDHEN and CDR2 is SYDVKM. The CDR3 loop reads CASSFLGLAGGPGELFF. CDR3 nucleotide sequence: TGTGCCAGCAGTTTCCTAGGACTAGCGGGGGGGCCCGGGGAGCTGTTTTTT.

V usage is TRBV10-3 and J usage is TRBJ1-1; D might be TRBD1 (5 bases). The CDR3 totals 12 residues. Germline lookup yields CDR1 ENHRY and CDR2 SYGVKD. Trimming took off 7 bases at V and 5 bases at J, with 11 bases between the two ends. CDR3 in amino acids: CAINQGETEAFF. In nucleotides, the CDR3 is TGTGCCATCAATCAGGGAGAGACTGAAGCTTTCTTT.

The chain joins TRBV20-1 to TRBJ2-1, with 10 bases fitting TRBD2. The J segment lost 4 bases and the V segment lost 0 bases, leaving 6 bases of the junction unmatched. Germline lookup yields CDR1 DFQATT and CDR2 SNEGSKA (reference sequence). This CDR3 region has 16 residues. The CDR3 DNA sequence: TGCAGTGCTAGAGACCCTAGCGGGGGAGATTACAATGAGCAGTTCTTC. It specifies CSARDPSGGDYNEQFF.

This clonotype appeared a few times. The genes are TRBV9 and TRBJ2-2; 11 bases are shared with TRBD1. J gave up 7 bases and V 3 bases, and 8 bases lay outside the gene matches. Germline V CDR1 and CDR2: SGDLS, YYNGEE. This CDR3 is 16 amino acids long. The CDR3 nucleotides are TGTGCCAGCAGCGACCGGGACAGGGGGGCGTTCGGGGAGCTGTTTTTT. Residues: CASSDRDRGAFGELFF.

The chain joins TRBV20-1 to TRBJ1-6; tentatively, D is TRBD1 (5 bases). CDR3 size: 16 residues. In germline, CDR1 is DFQATT, CDR2 SNEGSKA (reference sequence). Trimming left V 4 bases short and J 9 bases short, with 22 bases between. The DNA for the CDR3 is TGCAGTGCTATAACCGAACCGATCATAAGGGGTTCACCCCTCCACTTT. Its translation: CSAITEPIIRGSPLHF.

In this sample, this clonotype turned up many times. The rearrangement links TRBV5-5 to TRBJ1-4; no firm D call. CDR1 is SGHKS, CDR2 YYEKEE, per germline (reference sequence). Between the trimmed V and J ends, which lost 1 base and 3 bases, there was a span of 10 bases. The CDR3 totals 15 residues. CDR3 region: CASSLSGSSNEKLFF. The DNA for the CDR3 is TGTGCCAGCAGCTTGAGTGGAAGTTCTAATGAAAAACTGTTTTTT. Full variable domain (outside the CDR3, taken from reference TRBV5-5 and TRBJ1-4): DAGVTQSPTHLIKTRGQQVTLRCSPISGHKSVSWYQQVLGQGPQFIFQYYEKEERGRGNFPDRFSARQFPNYSSELNVNALLLGDSALYLCASSLSGSSNEKLFFGSGTQLSVL.

V usage is TRBV28 and J usage is TRBJ1-1; TRBD1 matches at 9 bases. The length of the CDR3 is 14 residues. CDR1 is MDHEN and CDR2 is SYDVKM in the germline V gene. V shed 5 bases, J shed 4 bases, and the junction held 5 bases outside the gene matches. The CDR3 sequence is CASSRTGAATEAFF. In nucleotides, the CDR3 is TGTGCCAGCAGTCGGACAGGGGCGGCCACTGAAGCTTTCTTT.

This clonotype was recorded a few times. This chain joins TRBV6-2 or TRBV6-3 and TRBJ1-6; TRBD1 is a possible D gene (6 bases). V dropped 4 bases and J dropped 9 bases, with 19 bases sitting between them. Germline CDR1 and CDR2: MNHEY and SVGEGT. This CDR3 is built from 16 residues. DNA of the CDR3: TGTGCCAGCAGTTCCGACAGGTCCTATCGCGGTTCACCCCTCCACTTT. Translating it yields CASSSDRSYRGSPLHF.

This clonotype came up a few times. In nucleotides, the CDR3 is TGCAGTGCTAGAATGTCCCCCGCTGAAGCTTTCTTT. Encoded protein: CSARMSPAEAFF. The V gene is TRBV20-1, the J gene TRBJ1-1; D call uncertain. This CDR3 has 12 residues. The germline V and J ends were trimmed by 2 bases and 6 bases, with 10 bases remaining between them. Germline-derived CDR1 and CDR2 are DFQATT and SNEGSKA (reference sequence).

The V call is TRBV5-5, the J call TRBJ2-1; TRBD2 might be the D (5 bases). This CDR3 region has 15 residues. Trimming pared 6 bases from V and 0 bases from J, leaving 13 bases between. CDR1 SGHKS and CDR2 YYEKEE come from the germline V gene (reference sequence). CDR3 nucleotides: TGTGCCAGCACCCCGCGAGGGAGCTCCTACAATGAGCAGTTCTTC. It encodes CASTPRGSSYNEQFF.

The chain links TRBV7-8 to TRBJ2-7; TRBD2 might be the D (6 bases). V was cut by 6 bases and J by 4 bases, with 13 bases left in between. Germline V gene lookup returns CDR1 SGHVS and CDR2 FQNEAQ. CDR3 length: 13 amino acids. The DNA for the CDR3 is TGTGCCAGCAGGGGGGGTGGGGCATACGAGCAGTACTTC. Translated: CASRGGGAYEQYF.

There are a few counts of this clonotype. The chain is built from TRBV28 and TRBJ2-6; 12 positions agree with TRBD1. Trimming took 5 bases from V and 2 from J; bases not matched to a gene: 7. The CDR3 is made up of 18 amino acids. Germline V gene lookup returns CDR1 MDHEN and CDR2 SYDVKM. The CDR3 DNA reads TGTGCCAGCAGTCCTCGGGACAGGGGGCTTGCTGGGGCCAACGTCCTGACTTTC. This encodes CASSPRDRGLAGANVLTF.

The V gene is TRBV25-1, the J gene TRBJ2-4, with 7 bases aligning to TRBD1. Germline loops: CDR1 MGHDK, CDR2 SYGVNS. The CDR3 is 13 residues long. V lost 6 bases and J lost 7; bases outside the gene matches: 6. CDR3 sequence reads: CASRQTGKNIQYF. The CDR3 DNA is TGTGCCAGCAGGCAGACAGGGAAGAACATTCAGTACTTC. Drawing the rest from reference TRBV25-1 and TRBJ2-4, the complete variable domain is EADIYQTPRYLVIGTGKKITLECSQTMGHDKMYWYQQDPGMELHLIHYSYGVNSTEKGDLSSESTVSRIRTEHFPLTLESARPSHTSQYLCASRQTGKNIQYFGAGTRLSVL.

In this sample, this clonotype turned up a few times. V and J are TRBV3-1 and TRBJ2-7; a possible D gene is TRBD1 (5 bases). The CDR3 totals 13 residues. Trimming stripped 5 bases from V and 1 base from J, with 9 bases between. In germline, CDR1 is LGHDT, CDR2 YNNKEL (reference sequence). CDR3 residues: CASSDSFSYEQYF. The CDR3 region has the DNA TGTGCCAGCAGCGACAGTTTTTCCTACGAGCAGTACTTC.

This clonotype was counted at least ten times. This sequence joins TRBV20-1 and TRBJ1-1; D unresolved. Germline CDR1 is DFQATT and CDR2 is SNEGSKA (reference sequence). The V end was cut by 0 bases, the J end by 1 base, with 12 bases between. The CDR3 runs 15 residues. The CDR3 DNA is TGCAGTGCTAGAGATTCCTGGGCGACGAACACTGAAGCTTTCTTT. It is translated as CSARDSWATNTEAFF.

Only a few counts were recorded for this clonotype. The genes are TRBV3-1 and TRBJ2-2; 11 bases are shared with TRBD2. V lost 4 bases, J lost 6 bases, and 7 bases stayed unmatched. The CDR3 spans 16 residues. Germline V gene data show CDR1 as LGHDT and CDR2 as YNNKEL (reference sequence). The CDR3 DNA reads as TGTGCCAGCAGCCCTTTAGCGGGAGGGCCACCCGGGGAGCTGTTTTTT. Its translation: CASSPLAGGPPGELFF.

The table lists this clonotype with a few counts. The chain uses TRBV2 and TRBJ1-2; 8 bases agree with TRBD1. The CDR3 runs to 15 residues. The trim removed 6 bases at V and 6 bases at J, leaving 12 bases unmatched. Germline V gene data show CDR1 as SNHLY and CDR2 as FYNNEI. The CDR3 DNA follows: TGTGCCAGCAGGAGACAGGACAGGGAGCAGGATGGCTACACCTTC. Translation gives CASRRQDREQDGYTF.